The 3 T cell receptor beta chains listed next were all sequenced from one sample in a study of Graves' ophthalmopathy and Graves' hyperthyroidism. The authors amplified TCR beta CDR3 regions from RNA transcripts. Second-round multiplex PCR came after a first-round RT-PCR that employed HTBI primers. TCRdb re-called the multiplex PCR reads through MiXCR, storing one row per CDR3 protein. The table includes roughly 1.1 million distinct CDR3 sequences, about 40% detected once. Material: peripheral blood or thyroid tissue (not recorded which). These receptors were collected from an adult man with Graves' hyperthyroidism.

This clonotype was found a few times. This rearrangement joins TRBV29-1 to TRBJ1-4; D is unclear. V lost 4 bases and J lost 2, with 5 bases in between. Germline V gene data show CDR1 as SQVTM and CDR2 as ANQGSEA. The CDR3 is made up of 12 amino acids. DNA for the CDR3: TGCAGCGTTGTGCGGACTAATGAAAAACTGTTTTTT. This sequence encodes CSVVRTNEKLFF.

As to this clonotype: The junction departs from the called germline gene at one end, perhaps through a read error. This chain connects TRBV15 to TRBJ1-3; 8 positions match TRBD1. The CDR3 loop spans 18 amino acids. Germline V gene lookup returns CDR1 LNHNV and CDR2 YYDKDF (reference sequence). The CDR3 DNA sequence: TGCGCCGCCAGCAGAATCCGGGACAGGTTTATTACTGGAAACACCATATATTTT. As protein: CAASRIRDRFITGNTIYF.

J is TRBJ1-2 and V is TRBV2; D may be TRBD1 (5 bases). The CDR3 is made up of 14 amino acids. CDR1 is SNHLY and CDR2 is FYNNEI in the germline V gene. V was clipped by 7 bases and J by 6 bases, with 18 bases between them. CDR3 region: CASTRGSDRHGYTF. The CDR3 DNA follows: TGTGCCAGCACGAGGGGATCTGACAGACATGGCTACACCTTC.